These T cell receptor beta chains were read from a single sample in a study of Tregs in tolerant kidney transplant recipients. TCRdb keeps only in-frame clones here, not all; method: immunoSEQ multiplex PCR. The table shows about 240,000 clones, with about 80% occurring only once. Material for sequencing was CD4+ T cells from blood. These receptors were taken from a human donor in good health. The CDR3 runs from the conserved cysteine through the conserved F or W. The D gene is left open where the match is weak. Clone sizes are given selectively: once, few, many, or a class where the clone is expanded.

>TRBJ1-1|once|TRBV11-2|-
CASSDPGPPETFF
TGTGCCAGCAGCGACCCGGGTCCCCCCGAGACTTTCTTT
>TRBJ2-1|-|TRBV5-1|TRBD1
CASSPGQGYNEQFF
TGCGCCAGCAGCCCGGGACAGGGCTACAATGAGCAGTTCTTC
>TRBJ2-1|-|TRBV18|TRBD1
CASSPGTEYNEQFF
TGTGCCAGCTCACCTGGGACAGAATACAATGAGCAGTTCTTC
>TRBJ1-1|-|TRBV6-5|-
CASSYARGRGNTEAFF
TGTGCCAGCAGTTACGCTCGGGGGCGTGGGAACACTGAAGCTTTCTTT
>TRBJ1-5|-|TRBV19|TRBD1
CASRGDRGSNQPQHF
TGTGCCAGTAGGGGGGACAGGGGAAGCAATCAGCCCCAGCATTTT
>TRBJ1-2|-|TRBV6-1|-
CASSPDRNYGYTF
TGTGCCAGCAGCCCGGACAGAAACTATGGCTACACCTTC
>TRBJ2-1|-|TRBV2|-
CASSRQGEQFF
TGTGCCAGCAGTAGGCAGGGTGAGCAGTTCTTC
>TRBJ2-3|-|TRBV30|-
CAWSVGSVDTQYF
TGTGCCTGGAGTGTCGGATCAGTCGATACGCAGTATTTT
>TRBJ1-2|-|TRBV4-2|-
CASSQPGNYGYTF
TGTGCCAGCAGCCAACCCGGTAACTATGGCTACACCTTC
>TRBJ1-5|-|TRBV10-3|-
CAIRGEGSNQPQHF
TGTGCCATCCGGGGGGAGGGGAGCAATCAGCCCCAGCATTTT
>TRBJ2-7|-|TRBV25-1|-
CASSIGGGATREQYF
TGTGCCAGCAGTATTGGTGGGGGGGCTACGAGAGAGCAGTACTTC
>TRBJ1-2|few|TRBV6-5|-
CATRLGLAATGYTF
TGTGCCACCCGATTGGGACTGGCTGCGACGGGCTACACCTTC
>TRBJ2-1|-|TRBV9|TRBD1
CASSVTGSNSYNEQFF
TGTGCCAGCAGCGTGACAGGGTCTAACTCCTACAATGAGCAGTTCTTC
>TRBJ1-3|-|TRBV18|-
CASSPGEKDTIYF
TGTGCCAGCTCACCGGGTGAAAAGGACACCATATATTTT
>TRBJ1-6|-|TRBV10-3|-
CAISESKLLNSPLHF
TGTGCCATCAGTGAGTCCAAGTTACTAAATTCACCCCTCCACTTT
>TRBJ1-5|-|TRBV19|TRBD1
CASSRGLYQPQHF
TGTGCCAGTAGCAGGGGGCTTTATCAGCCCCAGCATTTT
>TRBJ1-2|-|TRBV13|-
CASSLGQGAYGYTF
TGTGCCAGCAGCTTAGGCCAGGGCGCCTATGGCTACACCTTC
>TRBJ1-5|-|TRBV7-9|TRBD1
CASTPTGGQPQHF
TGTGCCAGCACCCCGACAGGGGGTCAGCCCCAGCATTTT
>TRBJ1-5|-|TRBV7-6|-
CASTELPSSNQPQHF
TGTGCCAGCACCGAGTTGCCGAGTAGCAATCAGCCCCAGCATTTT
>TRBJ2-1|-|TRBV25-1|-
CASTPLDRNNEQFF
TGTGCCAGCACTCCCCTTGACAGAAACAATGAGCAGTTCTTC
>TRBJ1-2|-|TRBV30|-
CAWSSRGEFYGYTF
TGTGCCTGGAGTTCTCGGGGGGAATTCTATGGCTACACCTTC
>TRBJ1-2|-|TRBV5-4|-
CASSGQGSTYGYTF
TGTGCCAGCAGCGGACAAGGCAGCACCTATGGCTACACCTTC